These T cell receptor beta chains were read from a single sample in a study of T cell responses to AZD1222 COVID-19 vaccine. TCRdb's table, derived via immunoSEQ multiplex PCR, lists solely in-frame clones and lacks some. Of about 140,000 clones in the sample, roughly 92% are singletons; the top ten hold roughly 5.1%. This sample comprised peripheral blood, obtained on day 0 of AZD1222 vaccination. The receptors originated from an adult in good health. Each CDR3 is given with its conserved first and last residue. Fields, in order: D gene, clone size, V gene, J gene, CDR3 protein, CDR3 DNA. D genes are given only for firm matches. Not all rows give a size; the values are once, few, many and, for expanded clones, a class.

D: .
size: .
V: TRBV19
J: TRBJ1-2
CDR3: CASQQGLDVYGYTF
DNA: TGTGCCAGTCAACAGGGTTTAGACGTCTATGGCTACACCTTC

D: .
size: .
V: TRBV19
J: TRBJ1-1
CDR3: CASKGTPLPNTEAFF
DNA: TGTGCCAGTAAGGGGACGCCGTTACCGAACACTGAAGCTTTCTTT

D: .
size: once
V: TRBV5-1
J: TRBJ1-2
CDR3: CASSLGWQNYGYTF
DNA: TGCGCCAGCAGCTTGGGTTGGCAGAACTATGGCTACACCTTC

D: .
size: .
V: TRBV5-5
J: TRBJ2-3
CDR3: CASSLGGPDTQYF
DNA: TGTGCCAGCAGCTTGGGGGGGCCCGATACGCAGTATTTT

D: .
size: .
V: TRBV12-3/TRBV12-4
J: TRBJ2-2
CDR3: CASSQGGSGELFF
DNA: TGTGCCAGCAGTCAAGGGGGGTCCGGGGAGCTGTTTTTT

D: TRBD1
size: .
V: TRBV18
J: TRBJ1-3
CDR3: CASSTGQGNSGNTIYF
DNA: TGTGCCAGCTCAACGGGACAGGGGAACTCTGGAAACACCATATATTTT

D: TRBD1
size: .
V: TRBV7-2
J: TRBJ1-4
CDR3: CASSMRYGTATNEKLFF
DNA: TGTGCCAGCAGCATGCGATATGGGACAGCAACTAATGAAAAACTGTTTTTT

D: TRBD2
size: .
V: TRBV7-6
J: TRBJ2-7
CDR3: CASSSGGGAYEQYF
DNA: TGTGCCAGCAGCTCAGGCGGGGGGGCTTACGAGCAGTACTTC

D: .
size: .
V: TRBV5-1
J: TRBJ2-3
CDR3: CASSLVGSRTDTQYF
DNA: TGCGCCAGCAGCTTGGTGGGATCAAGGACAGATACGCAGTATTTT

D: .
size: .
V: TRBV19
J: TRBJ2-1
CDR3: CASSIDSGGGNEQFF
DNA: TGTGCCAGTAGTATAGATAGCGGAGGGGGCAATGAGCAGTTCTTC

D: TRBD1
size: .
V: TRBV28
J: TRBJ2-5
CDR3: CASSRTSTGLTQYF
DNA: TGTGCCAGCAGTAGGACCTCGACAGGGCTGACCCAGTACTTC

D: .
size: .
V: TRBV5-6
J: TRBJ2-1
CDR3: CASSLGGQQFF
DNA: TGTGCCAGCAGCTTGGGGGGACAGCAGTTCTTC

D: .
size: .
V: TRBV9
J: TRBJ1-4
CDR3: CASSVALAEPNEKLFF
DNA: TGTGCCAGCAGCGTAGCCCTAGCCGAACCTAATGAAAAACTGTTTTTT

D: .
size: .
V: TRBV15
J: TRBJ1-5
CDR3: CATSSNRVGQPQHF
DNA: TGTGCCACCAGCAGCAACAGGGTCGGGCAGCCCCAGCATTTT

D: TRBD1
size: .
V: TRBV7-8
J: TRBJ1-5
CDR3: CASSLPAGGSIQPQHF
DNA: TGTGCCAGCAGCCTCCCGGCAGGGGGCTCGATTCAGCCCCAGCATTTT

D: .
size: few
V: TRBV5-6
J: TRBJ1-5
CDR3: CASSFTTAHDNQPQHF
DNA: TGTGCCAGCAGCTTTACGACAGCCCATGACAATCAGCCCCAGCATTTT

D: .
size: .
V: TRBV20-1
J: TRBJ2-5
CDR3: CSAQIQETQYF
DNA: TGCAGTGCCCAGATCCAAGAGACCCAGTACTTC

D: TRBD1
size: .
V: TRBV9
J: TRBJ1-5
CDR3: CASTLRQGCQPQHF
DNA: TGTGCCAGCACTCTTCGACAGGGCTGTCAGCCCCAGCATTTT

D: TRBD1
size: .
V: TRBV10-1
J: TRBJ2-7
CDR3: CASSESLEDRGSEQYF
DNA: TGCGCCAGCAGTGAGTCGTTGGAGGACAGGGGTTCCGAGCAGTACTTC

D: .
size: .
V: TRBV28
J: TRBJ1-4
CDR3: CASSKGGREKLFF
DNA: TGTGCCAGCAGTAAGGGAGGGAGGGAAAAACTGTTTTTT

D: .
size: .
V: TRBV15
J: TRBJ2-2
CDR3: CATSSHPGEANTGELFF
DNA: TGTGCCACCAGCAGTCACCCCGGGGAGGCGAACACCGGGGAGCTGTTTTTT

D: .
size: .
V: TRBV6-5
J: TRBJ2-7
CDR3: CASSYTASGKFYEQYF
DNA: TGTGCCAGCAGTTACACCGCCAGCGGAAAATTTTACGAGCAGTACTTC